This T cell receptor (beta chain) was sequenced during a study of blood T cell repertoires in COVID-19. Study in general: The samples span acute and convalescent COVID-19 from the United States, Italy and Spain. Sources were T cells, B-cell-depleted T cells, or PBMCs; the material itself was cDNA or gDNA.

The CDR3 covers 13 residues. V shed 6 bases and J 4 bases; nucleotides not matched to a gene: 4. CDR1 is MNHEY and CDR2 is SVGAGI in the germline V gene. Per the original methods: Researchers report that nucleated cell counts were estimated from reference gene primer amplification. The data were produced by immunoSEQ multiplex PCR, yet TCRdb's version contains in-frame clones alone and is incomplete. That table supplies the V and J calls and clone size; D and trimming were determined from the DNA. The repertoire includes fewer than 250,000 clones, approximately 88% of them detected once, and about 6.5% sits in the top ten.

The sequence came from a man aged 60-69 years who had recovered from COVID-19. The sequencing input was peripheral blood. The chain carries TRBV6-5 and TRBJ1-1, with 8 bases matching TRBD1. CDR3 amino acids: CASRTGEGTEAFF. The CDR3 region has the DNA TGTGCCAGCAGGACAGGGGAGGGCACTGAAGCTTTCTTT.